The 17 T cell receptor beta chains below come from one sample, sequenced in a study of vaccination and CD4 T cells after COVID-19 (dated by TCRdb to between 2021 and 2022). The time point label on this specimen signifies: late sampling 161 to 241 days after vaccination in a few convalescent patients. The treatment or condition tag for this specimen amounts to: roughly 11-day PBMC culture with coronavirus spike peptide pools or control peptides (ViraFEST assay). The library came from PCR. The reads were generated on an Illumina iSeq 100. At the Johns Hopkins FTIC core, DNA from the cultured CD4+ T cells underwent TCR sequencing with the Oncomine TCR Beta short-read assay. TCRdb reprocessed the public reads (quality trimming at Q25 with fastp, clone calling with MiXCR) and kept in-frame beta chains. Each entry merges the rows of one CDR3 protein and shows their most common DNA and genes. The sample table shows 15,000 to 20,000 distinct CDR3 sequences, and over 40% are seen once. The ten top clones hold 10% to 15% of the sample.

Antigen specificity for these receptors is unknown. Sequencing used CD4+ T cells from blood, cultured in vitro, obtained about 7 months after SARS-CoV-2 vaccination. These TCRs come from a human donor who had recovered from COVID-19.

The chain is built from TRBV7-9 and TRBJ1-3; D might be TRBD1 (5 bases). Trimming pared 5 bases from V and 0 bases from J, leaving 14 bases between. CDR3 length: 16 amino acids. The V gene's germline CDR1 is SEHNR and CDR2 FQNEAQ (reference sequence). DNA for the CDR3: TGTGCCAGCAGCCAAAAACAGGCCCTCTCTGGAAACACCATATATTTT. Protein product: CASSQKQALSGNTIYF.

CDR3 sequence: CASRPGLAGSSGETQYF. CDR3 nucleotide sequence: TGTGCCAGCAGACCCGGACTAGCGGGAAGTTCGGGAGAGACCCAGTACTTC. V and J are TRBV5-4 and TRBJ2-5; TRBD2 matches at 12 bases. V lost 5 bases and J lost 4; bases outside the gene matches: 12. The CDR3 extends over 17 amino acids. Germline V gene lookup returns CDR1 SGHNT and CDR2 YYREEE (reference sequence).

This clonotype turned up a few times. The chain couples TRBV20-1 to TRBJ2-3; D ambiguous. Trimming stripped 4 bases from V and 0 bases from J, with 14 bases between. The CDR3 is made up of 15 amino acids. Germline CDR1 reads DFQATT; CDR2 reads SNEGSKA (reference sequence). The CDR3 bases are TGCAGTGCTAAAGAAAGTTTGCCTAGCACAGATACGCAGTATTTT. This sequence encodes CSAKESLPSTDTQYF.

This clonotype has only a few counts. The chain links TRBV6-1 to TRBJ1-6, with 8 bases fitting TRBD1. Germline CDR1 reads MNHNS; CDR2 reads SASEGT. J gave up 13 bases and V 4 bases, and 6 bases lay outside the gene matches. This CDR3 spans 13 amino acids. The CDR3 bases are TGTGCCAGCAGTGGCATCACAGGGGGGCCCCTCCACTTT. It yields the protein CASSGITGGPLHF.

By its share, this clonotype is medium-sized (0.01 to 0.1%). The J gene is TRBJ1-2, the V gene TRBV19; D is unclear. Germline V gene data show CDR1 as LNHDA and CDR2 as SQIVND (reference sequence). V was pared by 3 bases and J by 3 bases, with 8 bases between. The CDR3 has 13 amino acids. CDR3 sequence: CASSIHGDYGYTF. The CDR3, as DNA: TGTGCCAGTAGTATCCATGGGGACTATGGCTACACCTTC.

In its sample, this clonotype was seen a few times. V gene TRBV6-5 combines with J gene TRBJ2-7, with 11 bases identical to TRBD2. Unmatched junction bases numbered 7, after V lost 2 bases and J lost 4 bases. This CDR3 region has 16 residues. Germline-derived CDR1 and CDR2 are MNHEY and SVGAGI. The CDR3 is CASSYQGTSGPYEQYF. The CDR3 nucleotides read TGTGCCAGCAGTTACCAGGGGACTAGCGGACCTTACGAGCAGTACTTC.

The CDR3 loop reads CATRGGVRGYTF. CDR3 nucleotide sequence: TGTGCCACTCGCGGGGGAGTTCGTGGCTACACCTTC. V usage is TRBV19 and J usage is TRBJ1-2; maybe TRBD1 (5 bases). Germline-derived CDR1 and CDR2 are LNHDA and SQIVND (reference sequence). Between the trimmed V and J ends, which lost 10 bases and 7 bases, there was a span of 16 bases. The CDR3 is made up of 12 amino acids.

The V and J genes are TRBV7-9 and TRBJ1-2; a weak D match, TRBD1 (5 bases). The CDR3 contains 13 residues. Germline CDR1 is SEHNR and CDR2 is FQNEAQ (reference sequence). V was shortened by 2 bases and J by 4 bases, with 8 bases between the two germline ends. The CDR3 is CASSLMGVYGYTF. CDR3 sequence (DNA): TGTGCCAGCAGCTTAATGGGGGTCTATGGCTACACCTTC.

The rearrangement uses TRBV7-2 and TRBJ2-6; D possibly uses TRBD1 or TRBD2 (6 bases each). This CDR3 has 16 amino acids. The V and J ends lost 3 bases and 2 bases respectively, with 11 bases between them. Germline assignment: CDR1 SGHTA and CDR2 FQGNSA. The chain's CDR3 is CASSFVGGAGANVLTF. The CDR3 DNA follows: TGTGCCAGCAGCTTTGTGGGGGGCGCTGGGGCCAACGTCCTGACTTTC.

CDR3 region: CSASRDRGTDTQYF. CDR3 nucleotides: TGCAGTGCTAGCCGGGACAGAGGCACAGATACGCAGTATTTT. V usage is TRBV20-1 and J usage is TRBJ2-3; 7 bases fit TRBD1. With V trimmed by 3 bases and J by 1 base, 4 bases remained unmatched. In germline, CDR1 is DFQATT, CDR2 SNEGSKA (reference sequence). CDR3 size: 14 residues.

This clonotype appeared a few times. This chain uses TRBV10-3 with TRBJ2-5, with D unclear. Per germline, CDR1 ENHRY and CDR2 SYGVKD. Trimming pared 4 bases from V and 1 base from J, leaving 7 bases between. The length of the CDR3 is 13 residues. CDR3 amino acids: CAISGHGQETQYF. Written as DNA, the CDR3 is TGTGCCATCAGTGGGCACGGCCAAGAGACCCAGTACTTC.

The genes are TRBV20-1 and TRBJ2-3; TRBD1 is a possible D gene (6 bases). The V and J ends lost 0 bases and 2 bases respectively, with 12 bases between them. The CDR3 sequence is 15 residues long. In germline, CDR1 is DFQATT, CDR2 SNEGSKA (reference sequence). The CDR3 sequence is CSARDEGDHTDTQYF. CDR3 DNA: TGCAGTGCTAGAGATGAGGGGGATCACACAGATACGCAGTATTTT.

This clonotype came up a few times. The chain links TRBV20-1 to TRBJ2-5; no definite D call. This CDR3 has 13 residues. The ends were cut back, 3 bases at V and 4 bases at J, with 12 bases in the middle. Germline V gene sequence: CDR1 DFQATT, CDR2 SNEGSKA (reference sequence). DNA of the CDR3: TGCAGTGCTAGTACCGGGTTTAGAGAGACCCAGTACTTC. Translation: CSASTGFRETQYF.

This clonotype has just one count. The chain is built from TRBV5-4 and TRBJ2-7; D perhaps matches TRBD2 (6 bases). From germline, CDR1 is SGHNT and CDR2 YYREEE (reference sequence). The CDR3 sequence is 15 residues long. V was pared by 0 bases and J by 6 bases, with 16 bases between. The CDR3 spells CASSLERGRGGEQYF. The CDR3 nucleotides are TGTGCCAGCAGCTTGGAAAGGGGCCGGGGAGGCGAGCAGTACTTC.

The chain links TRBV20-1 to TRBJ2-1, with 7 nucleotides matching TRBD2. The CDR3 totals 13 residues. V lost 7 bases, J lost 8 bases, and 11 bases stayed unmatched. CDR1 and CDR2 (germline): DFQATT, SNEGSKA (reference sequence). The chain's CDR3 is CSGERDGRDEQFF. CDR3 coding DNA: TGCAGTGGGGAGCGGGACGGCCGCGATGAGCAGTTCTTC.

This sequence joins TRBV6-1 and TRBJ2-5, with D maybe TRBD1 (6 bases). V gave up 6 bases and J gave up 2 bases, with 10 bases separating them. There are 13 residues in the CDR3. The germline CDR1 and CDR2 sequences are MNHNS and SASEGT. The CDR3 DNA follows: TGTGCCAGCAGGGACGGACAGCAAGAGACCCAGTACTTC. Encoded protein: CASRDGQQETQYF.

This clonotype was seen once. This chain connects TRBV20-1 to TRBJ2-2, with D maybe TRBD1 (6 bases). With 3 bases removed from V and 3 bases from J, the gap between germline ends came to 17 bases. The CDR3 consists of 16 residues. Germline V gene lookup returns CDR1 DFQATT and CDR2 SNEGSKA (reference sequence). The CDR3: CSARAIIRGDTGELFF. The CDR3 nucleotides read TGCAGTGCTAGGGCGATAATCAGGGGAGACACCGGGGAGCTGTTTTTT.